A single sample gave rise to the 27 T cell receptor beta chains below, sequenced in a study of shared clonotypes between healthy human individuals. TCRdb's table, derived via immunoSEQ multiplex PCR, lists solely in-frame clones and lacks some. In the table there are millions of clones, roughly 94% of which are singletons. The source material was naive CD4+ T cells sorted from blood. As for subset: CD45RA+ positively selected. The receptors here all came from a man younger than 35 in good health.

A word on this clone: The same CDR3 can be traced to other DNA sequences in this sample. The chain employs TRBV2 and TRBJ2-1; the D gene is possibly TRBD2 (6 bases). V was pared by 2 bases and J by 0 bases, with 8 bases between. Germline CDR1 is SNHLY and CDR2 is FYNNEI. This CDR3 is built from 15 residues. For the CDR3, the DNA is TGTGCCAGCAGTGAATCCGGGAGCTCCTACAATGAGCAGTTCTTC. Its protein product is CASSESGSSYNEQFF.

The chain employs TRBV10-2 and TRBJ2-7; 7 positions agree with TRBD1. The junction had 6 bases not matched to a gene; V was cut back by 6 bases and J by 4 bases. Per the germline V gene, CDR1 is WSHSY and CDR2 is SAAADI. This CDR3 comprises 13 residues. CDR3 protein: CASSPYRGYEQYF. DNA for the CDR3: TGCGCCAGCAGCCCTTACAGGGGTTACGAGCAGTACTTC.

The rearrangement links TRBV9 to TRBJ1-6; no clear D gene. The CDR3 is 17 amino acids. Deletions cut 3 bases from V and 0 bases from J, with 13 bases between. Per the germline V gene, CDR1 is SGDLS and CDR2 is YYNGEE. The CDR3: CASSDRGVRSYNSPLHF. The DNA for the CDR3 is TGTGCCAGCAGCGATCGGGGAGTTCGCTCCTATAATTCACCCCTCCACTTT.

This clone has more than one count but fewer than ten. V is TRBV6-1 and J is TRBJ1-6, with no clear D. The V and J ends lost 0 bases and 16 bases respectively, with 13 bases between them. This CDR3 is 13 amino acids long. CDR1 and CDR2 from the germline V gene are MNHNS and SASEGT. In DNA form, the CDR3 reads TGTGCCAGCAGTGAAGCTGGAGGCCTCCAACTCCACTTT. It specifies CASSEAGGLQLHF.

The CDR3 here is CASSEPKVSSYNEQFF. As DNA, the CDR3 is TGTGCCAGCAGTGAACCCAAGGTGAGCTCCTACAATGAGCAGTTCTTC. The chain has TRBV6-1 and TRBJ2-1; D gene uncertain. Per germline, CDR1 MNHNS and CDR2 SASEGT. The CDR3 has 16 residues. Between the trimmed V and J ends, which lost 2 bases and 0 bases, there was a span of 11 bases.

The rearrangement links TRBV30 to TRBJ2-7; maybe TRBD1 (5 bases). Germline V gives CDR1 GTSNPN, CDR2 SVGIG (reference sequence). CDR3 length: 13 amino acids. V was trimmed by 0 bases and J by 12 bases, leaving 18 bases between them. Here the CDR3 DNA reads TGTGCCTGGAGTGTACAGGTGGTGGACCCGCGGTACTTC. It is translated as CAWSVQVVDPRYF.

J is TRBJ1-5 and V is TRBV2; D ambiguous. Germline CDR1 SNHLY, CDR2 FYNNEI. The CDR3 is made up of 14 amino acids. The V end lost 6 bases, the J end lost 7 bases, and 16 bases lay between the germline ends. In nucleotides, the CDR3 is TGTGCCAGCAGGGCGATGGGGAGGAGACAGCCCCAGCATTTT. Its translation is CASRAMGRRQPQHF.

The rearrangement links TRBV5-8 to TRBJ1-2; D gene unclear. CDR1 and CDR2 (germline): SGHTS, YDEGEE. The CDR3 loop spans 17 amino acids. Trimming removed 4 bases at V and 5 bases at J, with 24 bases between. Here the CDR3 DNA reads TGTGCCAGCAGCCTTGAGGGTCGGGCGGTAGGCCCATATGGCTACACCTTC. Its protein is CASSLEGRAVGPYGYTF.

This rearrangement joins TRBV10-3 to TRBJ1-4; no firm D call. Per germline, CDR1 ENHRY and CDR2 SYGVKD. The CDR3 is 15 amino acids. Trimming removed 2 bases from V and 3 bases from J, with 10 bases in between. CDR3 sequence (DNA): TGTGCCATCAGTGAGAGAGGCGGACCTAATGAAAAACTGTTTTTT. Translation: CAISERGGPNEKLFF.

The V call is TRBV6-1, the J call TRBJ1-3; D call uncertain. V lost 5 bases, J lost 2 bases, and 7 bases lay in between. The germline CDR1 and CDR2 sequences are MNHNS and SASEGT. The CDR3 is 13 residues long. CDR3 amino acids: CASSITAGNTIYF. DNA of the CDR3: TGTGCCAGCAGTATAACCGCTGGAAACACCATATATTTT.

This clone has a single count. V and J are TRBV6-5 and TRBJ1-2; D is unclear. This CDR3 is built from 14 residues. Deletions cut 2 bases from V and 1 base from J, with 8 bases between. CDR1 is MNHEY and CDR2 is SVGAGI in the germline V gene. CDR3 in amino acids: CASSYSQHNYGYTF. The CDR3 DNA reads as TGTGCCAGCAGTTACAGCCAGCATAACTATGGCTACACCTTC.

On this clone: A much larger clone sits a single nucleotide away, making a read error possible. V and J are TRBV6-6 and TRBJ1-2; TRBD1 matches 9 bases. Germline V gene lookup returns CDR1 MNHNY and CDR2 SVGAGI (reference sequence). There are 13 residues in the CDR3. J lost 4 bases, V lost 6 bases, and 3 bases had no gene match. CDR3 residues: CASSRGQGYGYTF. The CDR3 coding sequence is TGTGCCAGCAGCCGGGGACAGGGCTATGGCTACACCTTC.

The chain couples TRBV10-3 to TRBJ2-3; D uncertain. CDR3 size: 15 residues. In germline, CDR1 is ENHRY, CDR2 SYGVKD. V lost 3 bases, J lost 2 bases, and 12 bases lay in between. The DNA for the CDR3 is TGTGCCATCAGTGAAATACTGCAATTCACAGATACGCAGTATTTT. This gives the protein CAISEILQFTDTQYF.

V is TRBV7-8 and J is TRBJ2-4; 7 nucleotides line up with TRBD1. Trimming at V came to 3 bases and at J to 0 bases, leaving 8 bases not matched to a gene. Looked up from germline, CDR1 is SGHVS and CDR2 is FQNEAQ. This CDR3 is 17 amino acids long. CDR3 DNA: TGTGCCAGCAGCTTGCAAACAGGGGATCTAGCCAAAAACATTCAGTACTTC. This sequence encodes CASSLQTGDLAKNIQYF. The whole variable domain, remainder taken from reference TRBV7-8 and TRBJ2-4, is GAGVSQSPRYKVAKRGQDVALRCDPISGHVSLFWYQQALGQGPEFLTYFQNEAQLDKSGLPSDRFFAERPEGSVSTLKIQRTQQEDSAVYLCASSLQTGDLAKNIQYFGAGTRLSVL.

Points on this clone: Other DNA sequences in the sample encode the same CDR3. The chain uses TRBV7-2 and TRBJ2-7, with 8 nucleotides matching TRBD1. The V segment lost 0 bases and the J segment 2 bases; nucleotides outside the gene matches: 3. This CDR3 is 15 amino acids long. Germline-derived CDR1 and CDR2 are SGHTA and FQGNSA. CDR3 nucleotide sequence: TGTGCCAGCAGCTTAGCGGGGACAGGAACCTACGAGCAGTACTTC. This encodes CASSLAGTGTYEQYF.

The rearrangement joins TRBV29-1 to TRBJ2-3, with D unresolved. Trimming stripped 0 bases from V and 2 bases from J, with 12 bases between. The CDR3 has 15 amino acids. CDR1 and CDR2 (germline): SQVTM, ANQGSEA. CDR3 nucleotide sequence: TGCAGCGTTGAAGATCCTACAAGCTCCACAGATACGCAGTATTTT. This codes for CSVEDPTSSTDTQYF.

The V gene is TRBV11-2, the J gene TRBJ2-7; 10 bases are a match to TRBD1. The CDR3 covers 14 residues. From germline, CDR1 is SGHAT and CDR2 FQNNGV. Unmatched junction bases numbered 2, after V lost 3 bases and J lost 3 bases. As DNA, the CDR3 is TGTGCCAGCAGCTTTCGGGACAGGGGCTACGAGCAGTACTTC. Translation gives CASSFRDRGYEQYF.

This chain connects TRBV6-6 to TRBJ1-5; a possible D gene is TRBD1 (5 bases). Trimming cost V 0 bases and J 4 bases, with 10 bases left between them. Germline CDR1 reads MNHNY; CDR2 reads SVGAGI (reference sequence). This CDR3 has 15 amino acids. CDR3 residues: CASSYSGRQNQPQHF. CDR3 sequence (DNA): TGTGCCAGCAGTTACTCGGGGCGGCAGAATCAGCCCCAGCATTTT.

This sequence joins TRBV7-2 and TRBJ2-5; 8 nucleotides match TRBD2. With 1 base clipped from V and 6 bases from J, the junction kept 10 bases outside the gene matches. The CDR3 runs to 16 residues. The germline gives CDR1 SGHTA, CDR2 FQGNSA. The CDR3 sequence: CASSLETGGRGKTQYF. The CDR3 coding sequence is TGTGCCAGCAGCTTAGAGACGGGAGGGCGGGGTAAGACCCAGTACTTC.

The chain carries TRBV6-5 and TRBJ2-4; D is perhaps TRBD1 or TRBD2 (5 bases each). The CDR3 has 13 amino acids. The germline gives CDR1 MNHEY, CDR2 SVGAGI. V gave up 6 bases and J gave up 7 bases, with 13 bases separating them. The CDR3 protein is CASSSGDPNIQYF. Here the CDR3 DNA reads TGTGCCAGCAGCTCCGGGGACCCGAACATTCAGTACTTC.

This chain joins TRBV9 and TRBJ2-3; the D is unclear. Germline V gene sequence: CDR1 SGDLS, CDR2 YYNGEE. The CDR3 has 17 amino acids. V gave up 1 base and J gave up 4 bases, with 19 bases separating them. The DNA of the CDR3 is TGTGCCAGCAGCGTAACCTCGAGGACGGACGGATCAGATACGCAGTATTTT. It codes for CASSVTSRTDGSDTQYF.

The chain carries TRBV7-2 and TRBJ1-2; 7 bases agree with TRBD1. Germline loops: CDR1 SGHTA, CDR2 FQGNSA. The CDR3 spans 13 residues. The trim removed 5 bases at V and 8 bases at J, leaving 8 bases unmatched. For the CDR3, the DNA is TGTGCCAGCAGCCCCGGGACAGAGGGAGGCTACACCTTC. Translation: CASSPGTEGGYTF.

The chain recombines TRBV18 with TRBJ2-5; D remains ambiguous. This CDR3 comprises 15 residues. CDR1 KGHSH and CDR2 LQKENI come from the germline V gene. Trimming removed 0 bases at V and 1 base at J, with 9 bases between. The CDR3 DNA follows: TGTGCCAGCTCACCACCGGCGCAGGCCCAAGAGACCCAGTACTTC. Encoded protein: CASSPPAQAQETQYF.

The rearrangement links TRBV5-8 to TRBJ2-5; 8 bases fit TRBD2. The CDR3 is 15 amino acids. The junction had 4 bases not matched to a gene; V was cut back by 0 bases and J by 3 bases. Germline lookup yields CDR1 SGHTS and CDR2 YDEGEE. CDR3 amino acids: CASSLGWRGEETQYF. In DNA form, the CDR3 reads TGTGCCAGCAGCTTGGGTTGGCGGGGGGAAGAGACCCAGTACTTC.

The chain couples TRBV30 to TRBJ1-4; D is undetermined. The CDR3 has 14 residues. Trimming took 3 bases from V and 8 from J, leaving 16 bases between them. CDR1 is GTSNPN and CDR2 is SVGIG in the germline V gene (reference sequence). Here the CDR3 reads CAWRRGSVDEKLFF. DNA for the CDR3: TGTGCCTGGAGAAGAGGGTCGGTGGACGAAAAACTGTTTTTT.

V and J are TRBV6-5 and TRBJ2-1, with TRBD2 identical over 7 bases. Germline V gene data show CDR1 as MNHEY and CDR2 as SVGAGI. The CDR3 is made up of 14 amino acids. Here the CDR3 reads CLGSSGGYYNEQFF. The CDR3 nucleotides read TGTCTGGGATCTAGCGGCGGATACTACAATGAGCAGTTCTTC.

V usage is TRBV6-5 and J usage is TRBJ2-7; TRBD2 agrees at 8 bases. Germline V gene sequence: CDR1 MNHEY, CDR2 SVGAGI. J gave up 5 bases and V 5 bases, and 11 bases lay outside the gene matches. The CDR3 contains 15 residues. CDR3 region: CASSRGGSGDHEQYF. In DNA, the CDR3 is TGTGCCAGCAGTCGGGGGGGGTCCGGGGACCACGAGCAGTACTTC.